These T cell receptor beta chains were read from a single sample in a study of blood T cell repertoires in COVID-19. Clones were read by immunoSEQ multiplex PCR, and TCRdb kept only the in-frame ones, dropping some. In the table there are 200,000 to 300,000 clones, 75% to 90% of which are singletons. The sequenced sample was peripheral blood. The receptors derive from a man aged 25 to 40 with active or convalescent COVID-19. The CDR3 runs from the conserved cysteine through the conserved F or W. Clone size is shown for a subset of rows, as once, few, many or a class of expanded clone.

>NA|TRBV2|TRBJ1-1
CASVELSLGGTEAFF
>NA|TRBV6-5|TRBJ2-7
CASTPGTGFSEQYF
>few|TRBV4-1|TRBJ1-6
CASSQEQGRFSPLHF
>NA|TRBV18|TRBJ2-4
CASSPAVFGGAKNIQYF
>NA|TRBV3-1/TRBV3-2|TRBJ2-3
CASSPGVAGGLRDTQYF
>NA|TRBV10-3|TRBJ1-1
CAISSGQGEAFF
>NA|TRBV10-2|TRBJ2-3
CASSEPGGVTAGGLPFTDTQYF
>NA|TRBV7-8|TRBJ2-5
CASSRNPGTVQETQYF
>NA|TRBV10-3|TRBJ2-2
CAISEFGKGKDGELFF
>once|TRBV7-3|TRBJ2-2
CASRPQGAVGTGELFF
>NA|TRBV5-1|TRBJ1-4
CASSAQGASVEKLFF
>once|TRBV5-1|TRBJ2-6
CASSEPGQGYPGANVLTF
>NA|TRBV5-1|TRBJ1-2
CASGDRAYGYTF
>NA|TRBV19|TRBJ2-7
CASSTGHGLAYEQYF
>once|TRBV11-2|TRBJ1-3
CASSLGGSGNTIYF
>NA|TRBV7-2|TRBJ2-1
CASSPAQDEQFF
>NA|TRBV5-1|TRBJ2-1
CASSLYGEQFF
>NA|TRBV3-1/TRBV3-2|TRBJ1-6
CASSRGQGTSPLHF
>NA|TRBV7-2|TRBJ2-2
CASRRTSGATGVNTGELFF
>NA|TRBV6-2/TRBV6-3|TRBJ1-5
CASSYSNRNQPQHF
>NA|TRBV6-5|TRBJ1-3
CASSYTEFRSGNTIYF
>many|TRBV27|TRBJ2-1
CASSNRDGYNEQFF